The 27 T cell receptor beta chains reported below all come from one sample, sequenced in a study of cytomegalovirus exposure and HLA in healthy donors. The PCR was carried out with 60 Vbeta primers and 13 Jbeta primers. The data were produced by immunoSEQ multiplex PCR, yet TCRdb's version contains in-frame clones alone and is incomplete. The table lists 150,000 to 200,000 clones. The sample comprised PBMCs. Receptors originate from a boy aged 5 to 17 in good health and CMV-seronegative.

This chain joins TRBV6-1 and TRBJ2-1; D unclear. The germline gives CDR1 MNHNS, CDR2 SASEGT. CDR3 size: 11 residues. V was clipped by 1 base and J by 9 bases, with 4 bases between them. The CDR3, as DNA: TGTGCCAGCAGTGAAGGACTTGAGCAGTTCTTC. Encoded protein: CASSEGLEQFF.

The genes are TRBV20-1 and TRBJ1-2, with no clear D. CDR1 DFQATT and CDR2 SNEGSKA come from the germline V gene (reference sequence). This CDR3 has 11 residues. V was pared by 4 bases and J by 5 bases, with 8 bases between. CDR3 nucleotide sequence: TGCAGTGCTATTGACTTGTATGGCTACACCTTC. This translates into CSAIDLYGYTF.

The chain is built from TRBV18 and TRBJ2-7, with a tentative D call TRBD2 (5 bases). CDR1 is KGHSH, CDR2 LQKENI, per germline. CDR3 length: 16 amino acids. Trimming left V 5 bases short and J 3 bases short, with 20 bases between. The CDR3 is CASSSLLDSPGYEQYF. Written as DNA, the CDR3 is TGTGCCAGCTCATCCCTCCTGGACTCACCCGGCTACGAGCAGTACTTC.

CDR3 residues: CASSLGDRNTEAFF. The CDR3 DNA is TGTGCCAGCAGCCTAGGGGACAGGAACACTGAAGCTTTCTTT. V usage is TRBV5-5 and J usage is TRBJ1-1, with 7 bases matching TRBD1. Germline assignment: CDR1 SGHKS and CDR2 YYEKEE (reference sequence). V lost 4 bases and J lost 1; bases outside the gene matches: 4. CDR3 size: 14 residues.

The gene calls are TRBV30 and TRBJ1-3; TRBD1 might be the D (5 bases). CDR1 is GTSNPN, CDR2 SVGIG, per germline (reference sequence). Trimming shortened V by 5 bases and J by 2 bases, and 16 bases separated the two germline ends. The CDR3 loop spans 15 amino acids. The CDR3 nucleotides are TGTGCCTGGTCCATCGGGCGGGGGGCTGGAAACACCATATATTTT. Translating gives CAWSIGRGAGNTIYF.

The chain couples TRBV5-1 to TRBJ1-2, with D uncertain. Trimming shortened V by 0 bases and J by 5 bases, and 11 bases separated the two germline ends. Germline V lookup: CDR1 SGHRS, CDR2 YFSETQ. This CDR3 spans 14 amino acids. This chain's CDR3 is CASSLGGGAYGYTF. The CDR3 DNA reads as TGCGCCAGCAGCTTGGGAGGAGGCGCTTATGGCTACACCTTC.

The rearrangement joins TRBV4-1 to TRBJ1-3; 7 bases line up with TRBD1. V gave up 4 bases and J gave up 0 bases; unmatched junction bases: 15. This CDR3 spans 19 amino acids. Germline V CDR1 and CDR2: MGHRA, YSYEKL. CDR3 in DNA: TGCGCCAGCAGCCCTCGCCTTGAGACAGGGCTCTTCTCTGGAAACACCATATATTTT. Its protein is CASSPRLETGLFSGNTIYF.

The chain is built from TRBV27 and TRBJ2-7; 11 bases map to TRBD2. The V and J ends lost 6 bases and 0 bases, in that order; junction bases with no gene match: 4. The V gene's germline CDR1 is MNHEY and CDR2 SMNVEV (reference sequence). The CDR3 is 15 residues long. Here the CDR3 reads CASSLTSGGSYEQYF. The CDR3 region has the DNA TGTGCCAGCAGCCTTACTAGCGGGGGCTCCTACGAGCAGTACTTC.

V gene TRBV27 combines with J gene TRBJ1-6; 9 nucleotides match TRBD1. Germline V gives CDR1 MNHEY, CDR2 SMNVEV (reference sequence). The CDR3 is 15 amino acids. V dropped 5 bases and J dropped 6; count of bases not matched to a gene: 5. CDR3 loop: CASSVPGQGNSPLHF. In DNA form, the CDR3 reads TGTGCCAGCAGTGTCCCGGGACAGGGTAATTCACCCCTCCACTTT.

The rearrangement joins TRBV5-4 to TRBJ1-1; tentatively, D is TRBD1 (6 bases). The V end lost 3 bases, the J end lost 4 bases, and 16 bases lay between the germline ends. CDR1 SGHNT and CDR2 YYREEE come from the germline V gene (reference sequence). This CDR3 contains 15 residues. CDR3 in amino acids: CASSSGAYEGTEAFF. The CDR3 DNA reads as TGTGCCAGCAGCTCAGGGGCGTATGAGGGCACTGAAGCTTTCTTT.

The chain recombines TRBV4-1 with TRBJ1-2; 11 nucleotides align to TRBD1. V dropped 2 bases and J dropped 8; count of bases not matched to a gene: 13. Germline-derived CDR1 and CDR2 are MGHRA and YSYEKL. The length of the CDR3 is 17 residues. CDR3 in amino acids: CASSQIVWTGGAEGYTF. The DNA of the CDR3 is TGCGCCAGCAGCCAAATCGTATGGACAGGGGGCGCGGAAGGCTACACCTTC.

The rearrangement links TRBV7-2 to TRBJ2-7, with D maybe TRBD2 (5 bases). This CDR3 has 13 amino acids. V was cut by 3 bases and J by 6 bases, with 12 bases left in between. Per germline, CDR1 SGHTA and CDR2 FQGNSA. The CDR3 nucleotides are TGTGCCAGCAGCTTCCTCCGGGATCTCGAGCAGTACTTC. This codes for CASSFLRDLEQYF.

The chain carries TRBV2 and TRBJ1-2; TRBD1 agrees at 8 bases. The CDR3 has 15 residues. The V and J ends lost 7 bases and 4 bases, in that order; junction bases with no gene match: 11. Germline CDR1 SNHLY, CDR2 FYNNEI. The CDR3 sequence is CASTYTQTGAYGYTF. For the CDR3, the DNA is TGTGCCAGCACTTATACCCAGACAGGGGCCTATGGCTACACCTTC.

The CDR3 protein is CAWSLGDTIYF. The CDR3 coding sequence is TGTGCCTGGAGTCTCGGGGACACCATATATTTT. The J gene is TRBJ1-3, the V gene TRBV30; D is uncertain. CDR1 and CDR2 from the germline V gene are GTSNPN and SVGIG (reference sequence). The CDR3 is made up of 11 amino acids. Trimming left V 2 bases short and J 8 bases short, with 7 bases between.

CDR3 coding DNA: TGTGCCTGCGGGGCTGCTCTCCTAGGCGGAAACACCATATATTTT. Translation: CACGAALLGGNTIYF. The J gene is TRBJ1-3, the V gene TRBV9; D might be TRBD1 (5 bases). Germline assignment: CDR1 SGDLS and CDR2 YYNGEE. This CDR3 has 15 residues. Trimming left V 10 bases short and J 4 bases short, with 21 bases between.

This sequence joins TRBV6-5 and TRBJ2-3, with TRBD1 identical over 8 bases. The V gene end was trimmed by 3 bases and the J gene end by 3 bases; junction bases not matched to a gene: 5. The CDR3 is made up of 15 amino acids. The germline V gene encodes CDR1 MNHEY and CDR2 SVGAGI. The CDR3 is CASSYDRGSTDTQYF. Written as DNA, the CDR3 is TGTGCCAGCAGTTATGACAGGGGCTCGACAGATACGCAGTATTTT.

The chain links TRBV5-6 to TRBJ2-1; TRBD1 agrees at 7 bases. The CDR3 is 16 residues long. Germline lookup yields CDR1 SGHDT and CDR2 YYEEEE. V was clipped by 3 bases and J by 5 bases; unmatched bases: 11. The CDR3 bases are TGTGCCAGCAGCTGGAAACCGGGACAGATCGACAATGAGCAGTTCTTC. Residues: CASSWKPGQIDNEQFF.

V is TRBV5-1 and J is TRBJ2-2; D is possibly TRBD1 (5 bases). V was pared by 2 bases and J by 5 bases, with 10 bases between. The CDR3 has 14 residues. Germline-derived CDR1 and CDR2 are SGHRS and YFSETQ. The CDR3 coding sequence is TGCGCCAGCAGCTTAACCGCAGGGACCGGGGAGCTGTTTTTT. Translated, it gives CASSLTAGTGELFF.

V usage is TRBV7-6 and J usage is TRBJ1-1, with TRBD1 identical over 8 bases. Germline V gene lookup returns CDR1 SGHVS and CDR2 FNYEAQ. The CDR3 runs to 15 residues. Trimming at V came to 5 bases and at J to 0 bases, leaving 5 bases not matched to a gene. The DNA of the CDR3 is TGTGCCAGCAGCCAGATGACAGGGGTGAACACTGAAGCTTTCTTT. It specifies CASSQMTGVNTEAFF.

The V gene is TRBV7-9, the J gene TRBJ1-1; 8 bases map to TRBD1. J lost 4 bases, V lost 5 bases, and 6 bases had no gene match. The CDR3 length is 14 residues. CDR1 is SEHNR and CDR2 is FQNEAQ in the germline V gene (reference sequence). CDR3 nucleotide sequence: TGTGCCAGCAGCCCGGGACAGGAGGGCACTGAAGCTTTCTTT. Its translation: CASSPGQEGTEAFF.

The CDR3 here is CASSENYRAANYGYTF. CDR3 in DNA: TGTGCCAGCAGTGAAAACTACAGGGCGGCTAACTATGGCTACACCTTC. The chain links TRBV25-1 to TRBJ1-2; D is possibly TRBD1 (6 bases). From germline, CDR1 is MGHDK and CDR2 SYGVNS. The CDR3 totals 16 residues. V was clipped by 2 bases and J by 0 bases, with 13 bases between them.

The CDR3 spells CASSSVGTPTDTQYF. In DNA form, the CDR3 reads TGTGCCAGCAGCTCAGTGGGGACACCTACAGATACGCAGTATTTT. The chain uses TRBV7-2 and TRBJ2-3; tentatively, D is TRBD1 (6 bases). The CDR3 length is 15 residues. V dropped 4 bases and J dropped 3 bases, with 14 bases sitting between them. Germline V gene lookup returns CDR1 SGHTA and CDR2 FQGNSA.

V and J are TRBV4-1 and TRBJ1-2; D might be TRBD1 (6 bases). This CDR3 is 14 amino acids long. Trimming cost V 3 bases and J 8 bases, with 16 bases left between them. In germline, CDR1 is MGHRA, CDR2 YSYEKL. The CDR3 region has the DNA TGCGCCAGCAGCCACTGGGGACAAAAGGGCGGCTACACCTTC. Protein sequence: CASSHWGQKGGYTF.

The genes are TRBV15 and TRBJ2-7, with D possibly being TRBD2 (6 bases). This CDR3 is 16 amino acids long. The germline gives CDR1 LNHNV, CDR2 YYDKDF (reference sequence). The V end lost 4 bases, the J end lost 7 bases, and 23 bases lay between the germline ends. CDR3 amino acids: CATSTNAGGPYVEQYF. CDR3 in DNA: TGTGCCACCAGCACAAACGCCGGGGGACCCTACGTTGAGCAGTACTTC.

The V call is TRBV5-1, the J call TRBJ2-1; the match to TRBD1 covers 8 bases. Germline V gene lookup returns CDR1 SGHRS and CDR2 YFSETQ. After removal of 4 bases from V and 0 bases from J, the junction contained 3 bases not matched to a gene. CDR3 length: 15 amino acids. In DNA, the CDR3 is TGCGCCAGCAGCCCCACAGGGGGCTCCTACAATGAGCAGTTCTTC. It codes for CASSPTGGSYNEQFF. Supplemented by reference TRBV5-1 and TRBJ2-1, the full variable domain reads KAGVTQTPRYLIKTRGQQVTLSCSPISGHRSVSWYQQTPGQGLQFLFEYFSETQRNKGNFPGRFSGRQFSNSRSEMNVSTLELGDSALYLCASSPTGGSYNEQFFGPGTRLTVL.

The chain employs TRBV7-2 and TRBJ1-2, with D tentatively TRBD1 (5 bases). V was trimmed by 10 bases and J by 9 bases, leaving 18 bases between them. The CDR3 loop spans 12 amino acids. Germline CDR1 is SGHTA and CDR2 is FQGNSA. DNA for the CDR3: TGTGCCAAACCGGGGGGGGAGGGGAGCTACACCTTC. Translated, it gives CAKPGGEGSYTF.

The gene calls are TRBV6-5 and TRBJ2-3; D call uncertain. CDR3 size: 12 residues. Between the trimmed V and J ends, which lost 6 bases and 2 bases, there was a span of 6 bases. The germline V gene encodes CDR1 MNHEY and CDR2 SVGAGI. The CDR3 nucleotides read TGTGCCAGCAGACTTAACACAGATACGCAGTATTTT. This codes for CASRLNTDTQYF.